The 10 T cell receptor beta chains presented below share a single source sample, sequenced in a study of somatic mutations in cytotoxic T cells in rheumatoid arthritis. The protocol was immunoSEQ multiplex PCR, while the TCRdb copy is restricted to in-frame clones and leaves out a portion. The repertoire consists of roughly 15,000 clones, with approximately 82% occurring once and the leading ten covering roughly 19%. The specimen sequenced was CD8+ T cells sorted from blood. The receptor set was obtained from an adult with rheumatoid arthritis.

The chain couples TRBV4-1 to TRBJ2-1; D is unclear. The V gene lost 5 bases and the J gene lost 9 bases, with 14 bases spanning the gap. Germline assignment: CDR1 MGHRA and CDR2 YSYEKL. CDR3 length: 13 residues. DNA of the CDR3: TGCGCCAGCAGCACAGAACCCATGGGTGAGCAGTTCTTC. As protein: CASSTEPMGEQFF.

As regards this clone: The sample has other DNA sequences that encode this CDR3 too. The chain combines TRBV6-5 with TRBJ2-3, with D perhaps TRBD2 (5 bases). V lost 0 bases to trimming and J lost 4 bases, with 11 bases between them. Looked up from germline, CDR1 is MNHEY and CDR2 is SVGAGI. CDR3 length: 15 amino acids. The DNA of the CDR3 is TGTGCCAGCAGTTACTCGACCACCGGGGCAGATACGCAGTATTTT. Translation: CASSYSTTGADTQYF.

The chain joins TRBV5-4 to TRBJ2-1; 9 bases fit TRBD2. The CDR3 length is 15 residues. Germline assignment: CDR1 SGHNT and CDR2 YYREEE (reference sequence). V was pared by 2 bases and J by 5 bases, with 5 bases of the junction left unmatched. This chain's CDR3 is CASSFLSSGDNEQFF. The CDR3 DNA is TGTGCCAGCAGCTTTCTGTCTAGCGGGGACAATGAGCAGTTCTTC. The whole variable domain, filled in from reference TRBV5-4 and TRBJ2-1, reads ETGVTQSPTHLIKTRGQQVTLRCSSQSGHNTVSWYQQALGQGPQFIFQYYREEENGRGNFPPRFSGLQFPNYSSELNVNALELDDSALYLCASSFLSSGDNEQFFGPGTRLTVL.

This chain connects TRBV5-1 to TRBJ2-1; D may be TRBD2 (6 bases). Germline lookup yields CDR1 SGHRS and CDR2 YFSETQ. This CDR3 is 13 amino acids long. V lost 0 bases and J 8 bases, leaving 9 bases between the germline ends. CDR3: CASSLAPSDEQFF. The DNA of the CDR3 is TGCGCCAGCAGCTTGGCCCCTAGCGATGAGCAGTTCTTC.

This rearrangement joins TRBV6-1 to TRBJ1-1; no clear D gene. This CDR3 spans 14 amino acids. V lost 7 bases, J lost 1 base, and 13 bases lay in between. CDR1 and CDR2 (germline): MNHNS, SASEGT. CDR3 sequence: CASTLFAGNTEAFF. For the CDR3, the DNA is TGTGCCAGCACCCTATTTGCAGGGAACACTGAAGCTTTCTTT.

Turning to this clone: A read error may produce the germline difference seen at one junction end. This chain joins TRBV7-7 and TRBJ2-1, with TRBD1 identical over 9 bases. The germline gives CDR1 SSHAT, CDR2 FNYEAQ (reference sequence). This CDR3 has 13 residues. CDR3 amino acids: CASSLGQGDEQFF. The CDR3 DNA is TGTGCTAGCAGCTTGGGACAGGGCGATGAGCAGTTCTTC.

This chain connects TRBV6-5 to TRBJ2-7; 9 positions match TRBD1. Trimming removed 2 bases from V and 5 bases from J; junction bases left unmatched: 7. CDR1 is MNHEY, CDR2 SVGAGI, per germline. This CDR3 contains 15 residues. CDR3 amino acids: CASSYEGQGFDEQYF. The DNA for the CDR3 is TGTGCCAGCAGTTACGAAGGACAGGGGTTCGACGAGCAGTACTTC.

This clone appeared once. The rearrangement uses TRBV6-5 and TRBJ2-7; D unclear. This CDR3 has 11 amino acids. Trimming took off 6 bases at V and 4 bases at J, with 7 bases between the two ends. Germline V gene lookup returns CDR1 MNHEY and CDR2 SVGAGI. The CDR3 sequence: CASSHSYEQYF. The CDR3 DNA is TGTGCCAGCAGCCATTCTTACGAGCAGTACTTC.

The rearrangement links TRBV7-9 to TRBJ1-3, with no clear D. The germline V gene has CDR1 SEHNR and CDR2 FQNEAQ (reference sequence). V shed 1 base and J shed 0 bases, with 13 bases lying between them. The CDR3 runs 17 residues. This CDR3 is CASSLGPSGYSGNTIYF. CDR3 coding DNA: TGTGCCAGCAGCTTAGGCCCCTCCGGCTACTCTGGAAACACCATATATTTT.

This clone occurred a few times. V is TRBV4-1 and J is TRBJ1-1; D may be TRBD1 (5 bases). This CDR3 contains 14 residues. V was clipped by 0 bases and J by 2 bases, with 7 bases between them. The germline CDR1 and CDR2 sequences are MGHRA and YSYEKL. CDR3 nucleotides: TGCGCCAGCAGCCAAGAGGGGCTTAACACTGAAGCTTTCTTT. It specifies CASSQEGLNTEAFF.